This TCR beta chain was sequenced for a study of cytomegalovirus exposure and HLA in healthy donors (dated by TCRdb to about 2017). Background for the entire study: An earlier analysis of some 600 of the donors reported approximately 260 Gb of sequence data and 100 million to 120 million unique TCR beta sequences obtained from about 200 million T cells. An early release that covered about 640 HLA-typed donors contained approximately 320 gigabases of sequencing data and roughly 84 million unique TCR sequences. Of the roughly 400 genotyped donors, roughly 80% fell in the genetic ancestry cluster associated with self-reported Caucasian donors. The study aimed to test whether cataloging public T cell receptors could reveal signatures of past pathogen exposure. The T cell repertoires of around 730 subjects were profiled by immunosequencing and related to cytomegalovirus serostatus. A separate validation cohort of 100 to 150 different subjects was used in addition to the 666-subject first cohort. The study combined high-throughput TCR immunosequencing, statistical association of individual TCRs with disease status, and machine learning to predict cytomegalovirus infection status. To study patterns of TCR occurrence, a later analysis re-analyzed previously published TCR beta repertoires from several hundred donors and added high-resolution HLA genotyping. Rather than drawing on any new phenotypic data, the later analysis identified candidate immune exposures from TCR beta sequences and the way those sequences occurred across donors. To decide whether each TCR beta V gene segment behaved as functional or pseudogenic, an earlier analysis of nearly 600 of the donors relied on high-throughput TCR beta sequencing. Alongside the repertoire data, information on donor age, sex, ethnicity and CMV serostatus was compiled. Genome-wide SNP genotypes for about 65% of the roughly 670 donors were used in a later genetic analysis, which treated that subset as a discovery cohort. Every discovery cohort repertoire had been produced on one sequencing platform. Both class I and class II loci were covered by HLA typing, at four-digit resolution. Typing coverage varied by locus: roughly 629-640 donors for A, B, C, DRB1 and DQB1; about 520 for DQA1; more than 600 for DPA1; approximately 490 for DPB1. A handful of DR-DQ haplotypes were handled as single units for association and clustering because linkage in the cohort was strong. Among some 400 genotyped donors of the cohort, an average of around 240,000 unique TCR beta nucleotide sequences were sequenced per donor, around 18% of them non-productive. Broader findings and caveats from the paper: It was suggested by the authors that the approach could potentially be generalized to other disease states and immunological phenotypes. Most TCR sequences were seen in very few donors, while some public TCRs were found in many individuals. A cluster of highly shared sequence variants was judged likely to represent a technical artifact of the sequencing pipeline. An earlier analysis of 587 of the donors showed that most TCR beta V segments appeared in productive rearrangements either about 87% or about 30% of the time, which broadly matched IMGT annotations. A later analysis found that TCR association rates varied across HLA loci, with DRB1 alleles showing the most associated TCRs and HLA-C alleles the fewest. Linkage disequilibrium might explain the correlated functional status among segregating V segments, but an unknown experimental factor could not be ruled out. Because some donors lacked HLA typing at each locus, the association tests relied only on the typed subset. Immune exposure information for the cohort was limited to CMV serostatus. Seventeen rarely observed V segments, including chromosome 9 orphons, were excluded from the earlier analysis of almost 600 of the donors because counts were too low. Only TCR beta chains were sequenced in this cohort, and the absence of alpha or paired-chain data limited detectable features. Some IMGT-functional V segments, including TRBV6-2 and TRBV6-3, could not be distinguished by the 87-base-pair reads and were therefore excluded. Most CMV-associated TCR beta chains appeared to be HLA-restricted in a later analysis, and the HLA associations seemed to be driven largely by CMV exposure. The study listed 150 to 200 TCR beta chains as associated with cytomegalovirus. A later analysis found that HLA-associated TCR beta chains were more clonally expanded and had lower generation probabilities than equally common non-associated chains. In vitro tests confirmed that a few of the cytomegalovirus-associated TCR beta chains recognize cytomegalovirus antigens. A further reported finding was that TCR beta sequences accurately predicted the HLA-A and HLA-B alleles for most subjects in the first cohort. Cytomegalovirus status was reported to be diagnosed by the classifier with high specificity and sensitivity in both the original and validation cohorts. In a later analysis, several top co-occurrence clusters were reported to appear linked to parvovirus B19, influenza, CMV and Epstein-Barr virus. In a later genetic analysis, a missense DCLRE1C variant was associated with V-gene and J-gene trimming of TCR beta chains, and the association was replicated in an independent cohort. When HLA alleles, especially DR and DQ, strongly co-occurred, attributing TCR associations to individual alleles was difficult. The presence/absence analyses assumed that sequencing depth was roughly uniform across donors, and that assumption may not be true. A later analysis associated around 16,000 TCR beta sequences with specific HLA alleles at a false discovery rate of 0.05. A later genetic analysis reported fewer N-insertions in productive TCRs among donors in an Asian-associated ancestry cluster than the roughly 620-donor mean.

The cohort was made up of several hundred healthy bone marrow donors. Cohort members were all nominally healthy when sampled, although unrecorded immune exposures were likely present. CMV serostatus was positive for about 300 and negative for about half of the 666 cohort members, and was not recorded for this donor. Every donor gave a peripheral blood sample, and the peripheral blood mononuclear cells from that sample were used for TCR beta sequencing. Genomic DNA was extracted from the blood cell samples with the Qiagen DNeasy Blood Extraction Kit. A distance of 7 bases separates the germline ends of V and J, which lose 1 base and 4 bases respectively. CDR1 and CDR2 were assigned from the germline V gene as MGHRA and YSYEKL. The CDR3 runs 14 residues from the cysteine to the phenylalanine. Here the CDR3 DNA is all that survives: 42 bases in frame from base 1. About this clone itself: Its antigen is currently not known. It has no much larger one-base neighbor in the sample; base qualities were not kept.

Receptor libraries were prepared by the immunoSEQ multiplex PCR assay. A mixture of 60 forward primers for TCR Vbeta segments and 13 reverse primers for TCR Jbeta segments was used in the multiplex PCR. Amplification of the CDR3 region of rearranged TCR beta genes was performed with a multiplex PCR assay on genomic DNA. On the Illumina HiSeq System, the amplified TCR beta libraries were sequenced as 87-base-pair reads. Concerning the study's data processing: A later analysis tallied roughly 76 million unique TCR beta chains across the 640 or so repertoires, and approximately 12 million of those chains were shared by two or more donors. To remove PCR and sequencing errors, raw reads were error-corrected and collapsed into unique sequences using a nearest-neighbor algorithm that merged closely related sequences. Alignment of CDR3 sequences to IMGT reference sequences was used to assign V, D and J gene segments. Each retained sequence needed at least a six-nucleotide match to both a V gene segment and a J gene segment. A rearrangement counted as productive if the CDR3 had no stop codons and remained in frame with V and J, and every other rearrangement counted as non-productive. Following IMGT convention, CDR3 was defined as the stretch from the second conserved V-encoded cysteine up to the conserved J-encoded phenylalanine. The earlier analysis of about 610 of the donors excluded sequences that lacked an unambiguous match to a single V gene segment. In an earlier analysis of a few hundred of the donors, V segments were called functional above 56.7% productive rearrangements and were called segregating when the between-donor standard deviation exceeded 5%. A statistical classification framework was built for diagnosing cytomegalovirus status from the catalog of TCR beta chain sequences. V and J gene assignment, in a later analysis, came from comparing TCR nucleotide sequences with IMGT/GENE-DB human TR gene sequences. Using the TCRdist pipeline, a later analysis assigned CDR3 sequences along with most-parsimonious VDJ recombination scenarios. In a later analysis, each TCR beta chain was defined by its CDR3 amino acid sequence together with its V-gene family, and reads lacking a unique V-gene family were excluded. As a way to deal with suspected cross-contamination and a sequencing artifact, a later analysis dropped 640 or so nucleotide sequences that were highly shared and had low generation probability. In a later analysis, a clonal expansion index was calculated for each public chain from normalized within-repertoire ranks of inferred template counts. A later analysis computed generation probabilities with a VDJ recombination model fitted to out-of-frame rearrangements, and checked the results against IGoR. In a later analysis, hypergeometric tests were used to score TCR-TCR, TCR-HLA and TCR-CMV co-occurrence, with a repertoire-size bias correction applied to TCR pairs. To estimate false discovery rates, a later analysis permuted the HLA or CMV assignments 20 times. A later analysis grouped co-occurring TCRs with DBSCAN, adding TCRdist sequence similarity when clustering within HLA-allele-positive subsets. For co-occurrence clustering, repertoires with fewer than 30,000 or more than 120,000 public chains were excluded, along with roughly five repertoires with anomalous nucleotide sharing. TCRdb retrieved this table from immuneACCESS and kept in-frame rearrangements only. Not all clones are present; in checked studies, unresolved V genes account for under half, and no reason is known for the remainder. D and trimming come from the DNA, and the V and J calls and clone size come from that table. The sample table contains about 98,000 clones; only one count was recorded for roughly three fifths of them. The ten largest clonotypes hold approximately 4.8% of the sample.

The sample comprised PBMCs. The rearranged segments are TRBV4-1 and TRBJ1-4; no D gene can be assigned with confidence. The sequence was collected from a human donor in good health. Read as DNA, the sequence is TGCGCCAGCAGCCAAGTACTGATTAATGAAAAACTGTTTTTT. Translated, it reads CASSQVLINEKLFF.